This T cell receptor (beta chain) was profiled in a study of shared clonotypes between healthy human individuals (dated by TCRdb to the early 2020s). About the full investigation: A couple of women and a few men aged 18 to 49 years were included in the cohort. For each donor, three plates each were used for CD4 naive and CD4 memory, two plates were used for CD8 naive, and one plate was used for CD8 memory. To estimate repertoire size and how much clonotypes are shared between individuals, the study performed deep sequencing of blood TCR repertoires from five healthy adults. Libraries were prepared and TCR repertoires were sequenced by different laboratories using diverse techniques, in order to increase sequencing depth and limit assay-specific biases. Between about 0.85 and 10 billion PBMCs per donor were obtained by leukapheresis. Broad study findings and their caveats: The small number of donors limited the genetic and exposure-history diversity represented. When four donors were compared, the shared fraction of clonotypes was around 5% for naive CD4, 3.5% to 4% for naive CD8, roughly 2.5% for memory CD4, and 0.35% to 0.4% for memory CD8. Only blood was sampled, and tissue TCR repertoires likely differ from those in blood. Larger estimated clonotype richness was generally found for naive subsets than for memory subsets. Pairwise subsampling indicated that sequencing depth was expected to affect the degree of clonotype sharing among donors. Incomplete sequencing was indicated by rarefaction of sorted-subset datasets, despite the large sequencing depth. Compared with non-shared clonotypes, clonotypes shared by all four sorted-subset donors had higher generation probabilities.

Donors were healthy HIV-negative adults with no recently reported acute infections or vaccinations. Every donor was a Caucasian adult living in Nashville, Tennessee, USA. CD8 memory samples consisted of magnetically selected CD45RO+ cells combined with CCR7-negative CD45RA+ effector memory (TemRA) cells. Blood was obtained by leukapheresis, after which PBMCs were separated by Ficoll-Histopaque density gradient centrifugation and cryopreserved in liquid nitrogen vapor phase. Analytical flow cytometry was used to check the purity and quantity of each magnetically sorted T cell population. Genomic DNA was isolated from each sorted fraction and quantified by UV absorbance on a Nanodrop 2000c. After removal of 3 bases from V and 4 bases from J, the junction retains 5 bases not matched to a gene. As encoded in the germline V gene, CDR1 is SGHRS while CDR2 is YFSETQ. The CDR3 starts with the cysteine, ends with the phenylalanine, and has 14 residues. Only the CDR3 DNA stays, 42 bases, in frame from base 1.

A note on this clone: Its recognized antigen is unknown. No base quality values were provided; no much bigger clone lies one nucleotide off.

TCR CDR3 regions were amplified from genomic DNA by multiplex PCR using the deep immunoSEQ assay. Extracted genomic DNA from each cell subset was distributed evenly across all wells of several immunoSEQ 96-well plates, and each plate was treated as a replicate. For sorted subsets, each replicate PCR was loaded with roughly 190 ng genomic DNA, equivalent to some 31,000 T cell genomes. The purified libraries were quantified using a Qubit 3.0 fluorometer, sized with a Bioanalyzer 2100, and then quantified again using the KAPA Library Quantification kit. Each immunoSEQ 96-well plate was sequenced on its own single-read 150-cycle Illumina NextSeq 550 flow cell. As for the authors' bioinformatics: Because only junctional sequences without quality scores were contained in the immunoSEQ output, filtering matching that applied to full-length reads could not be performed. To assign V/J genes and CDR3, sequences were annotated using PyIR, a Python wrapper for IgBLAST v1.9, with IMGT germline references. Reads were removed for weak V/J assignments (E-value above 1e-6), missing CDR3, stop codons, out-of-frame junctions, or ambiguous translated residues. V3J clonotypes were defined as sequences sharing the same inferred V gene, J gene, and CDR3 amino acid sequence. Percentage overlap between repertoires was computed as shared unique clonotypes divided by the size of the smaller repertoire. Three approaches were used to assess repertoire richness: RTK rarefaction, the Chao1 estimator, and Recon v2.1 estimates of unobserved clonotypes. Generation probabilities were computed with OLGA for all TCRbeta clonotypes obtained by the gDNA method from a handful of donors. Held by TCRdb, this immuneACCESS table contains in-frame sequences only and omits some clones. Under half of the omission traces to an unresolved V gene where checked; the cause of the rest is unknown. Clonal size and the V and J genes are those of that table, whereas D and trimming came from the DNA. This sample gives roughly 720,000 clones in total; about 90% of them show up just once. The ten largest clones add up to about a third of the sample.

Sequenced sample: memory CD8+ T cells from PBMCs. The cell subset or site label corresponds to: CD45RO+ cells pooled with CCR7-negative TemRA cells. The rearrangement joined TRBV5-1 to TRBJ2-7, and 9 junction bases match TRBD1. This sequence originates from a man between 18 and 35 years old in good health. Some clones in this sample may be carry-over from other donors' samples. The sequenced DNA is TGCGCCAGCAGCTGGAGGGACAGGGTTTACGAGCAGTACTTC. It encodes CASSWRDRVYEQYF.